These 32 T cell receptor beta chains share one sample of origin, sequenced in a study of T cells in Graves' hyperthyroidism and ophthalmopathy. What was amplified from RNA transcripts were TCR beta CDR3 regions. The TCR CDR3 first-round RT-PCR relied on the HTBI primer set. TCRdb independently ran MiXCR on the multiplex PCR reads; one entry per CDR3 protein. The sample holds 550,000 to 650,000 distinct CDR3 sequences; 11% to 15% are singletons and the top ten take approximately 14%. Specimen: blood. These receptors were collected from a woman aged 40 to 50 with Graves' hyperthyroidism.

The rearrangement links TRBV20-1 to TRBJ2-3; 7 nucleotides line up with TRBD1. The CDR3 is 16 amino acids. Unmatched junction bases numbered 12, after V lost 3 bases and J lost 3 bases. Germline V lookup: CDR1 DFQATT, CDR2 SNEGSKA (reference sequence). The CDR3 nucleotides are TGCAGTGCTAGGGGGGTCGGCAGGGGGTTGACAGATACGCAGTATTTT. Residues: CSARGVGRGLTDTQYF.

Turning to this clonotype: One junction end does not reproduce the germline sequence, and a read error may be involved. The CDR3 here is CASSPRPGTSGRETQYF. The CDR3 region has the DNA TGTGCTAGCAGCCCCCGCCCAGGGACTAGCGGGAGAGAGACCCAGTACTTC. The V call is TRBV7-7, the J call TRBJ2-5, with TRBD2 identical over 14 bases. Germline CDR1 is SSHAT and CDR2 is FNYEAQ (reference sequence). The CDR3 is made up of 17 amino acids.

This clonotype was detected ten times or more. The chain employs TRBV5-1 and TRBJ1-5, with 7 nucleotides matching TRBD1. The CDR3 length is 16 residues. V lost 4 bases to trimming and J lost 1 base; unmatched junction nucleotides: 8. Germline loops: CDR1 SGHRS, CDR2 YFSETQ. This CDR3 is CASSAEPTGSNQPQHF. In nucleotides, the CDR3 is TGCGCCAGCAGCGCCGAACCGACAGGGAGCAATCAGCCCCAGCATTTT.

This chain uses TRBV7-2 with TRBJ2-2, with D unresolved. The CDR3 covers 15 residues. The germline gives CDR1 SGHTA, CDR2 FQGNSA. The V and J ends lost 0 bases and 4 bases respectively, with 9 bases between them. The chain's CDR3 is CASSLAADSTGELFF. CDR3 bases: TGTGCCAGCAGCTTAGCCGCGGATTCCACCGGGGAGCTGTTTTTT.

CDR3 region: CATSRTGGDTQYF. CDR3 in DNA: TGTGCCACCAGTCGTACAGGGGGAGATACGCAGTATTTT. The rearrangement links TRBV24-1 to TRBJ2-3; TRBD1 aligns across 8 bases. Germline assignment: CDR1 KGHDR and CDR2 SFDVKD. The CDR3 totals 13 residues. V was pared by 6 bases and J by 5 bases, with 3 bases of the junction left unmatched.

V and J are TRBV12-3 or TRBV12-4 and TRBJ2-3, with a tentative D call TRBD1 (7 bases). The CDR3 totals 16 residues. Deletions cut 7 bases from V and 3 bases from J, with 20 bases between. CDR3 protein: CASTPPPGGGTDTQYF. The CDR3 DNA reads as TGTGCCAGCACCCCTCCGCCAGGGGGAGGAACAGATACGCAGTATTTT.

This CDR3 is CASSQGPGLAVQETQYF. The CDR3 nucleotides read TGTGCCAGCAGCCAAGGACCGGGGCTAGCGGTCCAAGAGACCCAGTACTTC. The J gene is TRBJ2-5, the V gene TRBV3-1, with 7 nucleotides matching TRBD2. The germline V gene encodes CDR1 LGHDT and CDR2 YNNKEL (reference sequence). The CDR3 consists of 17 residues. V lost 1 base, J lost 1 base, and 9 bases stayed unmatched.

This clonotype showed up just a few times. The rearrangement uses TRBV27 and TRBJ2-7; 8 bases line up with TRBD2. Trimming took 3 bases from V and 2 from J; bases not matched to a gene: 9. Germline CDR1 MNHEY, CDR2 SMNVEV (reference sequence). The CDR3 is 16 residues long. In DNA form, the CDR3 reads TGTGCCAGCAGTTTTACTCCGTCAGCGGGGGCCTACGAGCAGTACTTC. Translation gives CASSFTPSAGAYEQYF.

Many counts were recorded for this clonotype. The chain has TRBV24-1 and TRBJ2-3; 8 bases are a match to TRBD2. After removal of 4 bases from V and 0 bases from J, the junction contained 11 bases not matched to a gene. Germline CDR1 KGHDR, CDR2 SFDVKD. There are 18 residues in the CDR3. CDR3 sequence: CATSERVGAGASTDTQYF. The DNA for the CDR3 is TGTGCCACCAGTGAACGCGTTGGAGCGGGGGCAAGCACAGATACGCAGTATTTT.

The J gene is TRBJ2-7, the V gene TRBV5-1; 10 nucleotides line up with TRBD2. The CDR3 spans 17 residues. The germline gives CDR1 SGHRS, CDR2 YFSETQ. V lost 3 bases to trimming and J lost 0 bases; unmatched junction nucleotides: 9. DNA for the CDR3: TGCGCCAGCAGCTGGGCTAGCGGGAGCACAGTCTCCTACGAGCAGTACTTC. Its protein product is CASSWASGSTVSYEQYF. Full variable domain (outside the CDR3, taken from reference TRBV5-1 and TRBJ2-7): KAGVTQTPRYLIKTRGQQVTLSCSPISGHRSVSWYQQTPGQGLQFLFEYFSETQRNKGNFPGRFSGRQFSNSRSEMNVSTLELGDSALYLCASSWASGSTVSYEQYFGPGTRLTVT.

This clonotype was observed at least ten times. This chain connects TRBV20-1 to TRBJ1-5, with D unclear. Germline V gene lookup returns CDR1 DFQATT and CDR2 SNEGSKA (reference sequence). The ends were cut back, 1 base at V and 0 bases at J, with 13 bases in the middle. The CDR3 totals 16 residues. The CDR3, as DNA: TGCAGTGCTAGAGCTCCCGCGACGGATAGCAATCAGCCCCAGCATTTT. This gives the protein CSARAPATDSNQPQHF.

Many counts were recorded for this clonotype. The V call is TRBV28, the J call TRBJ2-7; 15 bases align to TRBD2. This CDR3 has 19 residues. The V segment lost 10 bases and the J segment 0 bases; nucleotides outside the gene matches: 16. Germline V gene lookup returns CDR1 MDHEN and CDR2 SYDVKM. The CDR3 loop is CATERTPGLAGGNSYEQYF. The DNA of the CDR3 is TGTGCCACCGAGAGAACACCGGGACTAGCGGGAGGAAACTCCTACGAGCAGTACTTC.

This clonotype has a handful of counts. The rearrangement uses TRBV7-2 and TRBJ2-1; no clear D. V lost 2 bases, J lost 0 bases, and 8 bases lay in between. The V gene's germline CDR1 is SGHTA and CDR2 FQGNSA. The CDR3 covers 15 residues. The CDR3 sequence is CASSLLPSSYNEQFF. The DNA for the CDR3 is TGTGCCAGCAGCTTACTTCCGAGCTCCTACAATGAGCAGTTCTTC.

This clonotype came up many times. This sequence joins TRBV20-1 and TRBJ1-5; D gene uncertain. Trimming removed 6 bases at V and 2 bases at J, with 17 bases between. This CDR3 region has 15 residues. The germline gives CDR1 DFQATT, CDR2 SNEGSKA (reference sequence). The CDR3 protein is CSAIVNLRGNQPQHF. The CDR3, as DNA: TGCAGTGCCATCGTAAACCTTCGTGGCAATCAGCCCCAGCATTTT.

V is TRBV2 and J is TRBJ2-1; D unresolved. The CDR3 covers 13 residues. Per germline, CDR1 SNHLY and CDR2 FYNNEI. V was clipped by 2 bases and J by 8 bases, with 10 bases between them. The CDR3 bases are TGTGCCAGCAGTGAATACGGTAGAGATGAGCAGTTCTTC. Protein product: CASSEYGRDEQFF.

V gene TRBV29-1 combines with J gene TRBJ2-3, with D perhaps matching TRBD1 (5 bases). The CDR3 runs 14 residues. The V end was cut by 5 bases, the J end by 2 bases, with 14 bases between. Germline V lookup: CDR1 SQVTM, CDR2 ANQGSEA. CDR3 coding DNA: TGCAGCGTTATGGCAATAGGGGCCACAGATACGCAGTATTTT. Its protein product is CSVMAIGATDTQYF.

This clonotype was picked up a small number of times. The V call is TRBV28, the J call TRBJ2-5; no reliable D call. From germline, CDR1 is MDHEN and CDR2 SYDVKM. V was cut by 5 bases and J by 0 bases, with 10 bases left in between. The CDR3 contains 14 residues. CDR3 DNA: TGTGCCAGCAGTGCGCAGTGGTACCAAGAGACCCAGTACTTC. Encoded protein: CASSAQWYQETQYF.

This clonotype was seen only a few times. A single base separates this from a much larger clone, so it may be a read error. This chain links TRBV2 with TRBJ2-4; possibly TRBD1 for D (6 bases). Germline-derived CDR1 and CDR2 are SNHLY and FYNNEI. The CDR3 extends over 14 amino acids. This chain's CDR3 is CASRQERDKNVQYF. CDR3 nucleotide sequence: TGTGCCAGCAGGCAGGAAAGGGACAAAAACGTTCAGTACTTC.

This clonotype was seen at least ten times. The chain combines TRBV13 with TRBJ2-1; 13 nucleotides match TRBD2. Trimming removed 5 bases from V and 8 bases from J; junction bases left unmatched: 6. This CDR3 is 15 amino acids long. CDR1 and CDR2 from the germline V gene are PRHDT and FYEKMQ (reference sequence). The CDR3 DNA is TGTGCCAGCAGCGCGGGACTAGCGGGATCACATGAGCAGTTCTTC. As protein: CASSAGLAGSHEQFF.

As regards this clonotype: Compared with germline, one end of the junction differs, possibly owing to a read error. The rearrangement joins TRBV12-3 or TRBV12-4 to TRBJ2-6, with D maybe TRBD1 (5 bases). This CDR3 contains 14 residues. The CDR3 protein is CTSHRSSGANVLTF. The CDR3 nucleotides are TGTACCAGTCACAGGAGCTCTGGGGCCAACGTCCTGACTTTC.

This clonotype was detected ten times or more. The gene calls are TRBV30 and TRBJ2-3; TRBD2 matches at 7 bases. The ends lost 4 bases at V and 2 bases at J; junction bases unmatched: 9. The length of the CDR3 is 15 residues. CDR1 and CDR2 (germline): GTSNPN, SVGIG (reference sequence). The CDR3 bases are TGTGCCTGGAAGAAGGGGCGGGAGAACACAGATACGCAGTATTTT. This sequence encodes CAWKKGRENTDTQYF. The full variable domain, with the rest looked up from reference TRBV30 and TRBJ2-3, is SQTIHQWPATLVQPVGSPLSLECTVEGTSNPNLYWYRQAAGRGLQLLFYSVGIGQISSEVPQNLSASRPQDRQFILSSKKLLLSDSGFYLCAWKKGRENTDTQYFGPGTRLTVL.

This clonotype came up many times. This chain links TRBV7-2 with TRBJ2-1; the D gene is possibly TRBD2 (6 bases). Germline CDR1 SGHTA, CDR2 FQGNSA. This CDR3 spans 13 amino acids. Trimming cost V 5 bases and J 7 bases, with 12 bases left between them. This chain's CDR3 is CASSRRLVNEQFF. DNA of the CDR3: TGTGCCAGCAGCAGGCGACTAGTAAATGAGCAGTTCTTC.

This clonotype has at least ten counts. This chain joins TRBV6-5 and TRBJ2-2; the D is unclear. This CDR3 is built from 15 residues. Germline CDR1 is MNHEY and CDR2 is SVGAGI. Trimming pared 0 bases from V and 0 bases from J, leaving 5 bases between. The CDR3, as DNA: TGTGCCAGCAGTTACTCGACCACGAACACCGGGGAGCTGTTTTTT. It specifies CASSYSTTNTGELFF.

This clonotype has only a few counts. The V and J genes are TRBV3-1 and TRBJ2-7, with D perhaps TRBD2 (5 bases). The CDR3 spans 14 residues. V dropped 8 bases and J dropped 1 base, with 15 bases sitting between them. Germline CDR1 is LGHDT and CDR2 is YNNKEL (reference sequence). The CDR3 protein is CASGLAGGSYEQYF. The CDR3 coding sequence is TGTGCCAGCGGCCTAGCAGGAGGTTCCTACGAGCAGTACTTC.

Concerning this clonotype: Possible read error: a much larger clone is one base away. This chain uses TRBV7-8 with TRBJ2-7; tentatively, D is TRBD1 (6 bases). The germline gives CDR1 SGHVS, CDR2 FQNEAQ. This CDR3 is built from 16 residues. Trimming pared 8 bases from V and 0 bases from J, leaving 20 bases between. The CDR3 loop reads CASSTLRTATSYEQYF. The CDR3 DNA is TGTGCCAGCTCTACGTTGAGGACAGCGACCTCCTACGAGCAGTACTTC.

This clonotype was detected many times. The chain couples TRBV5-5 to TRBJ1-1, with D uncertain. The CDR3 runs 15 residues. The germline CDR1 and CDR2 sequences are SGHKS and YYEKEE (reference sequence). V was clipped by 0 bases and J by 1 base, with 10 bases between them. The CDR3 protein is CASSLEKLKNTEAFF. The CDR3 DNA reads TGTGCCAGCAGCTTGGAAAAACTGAAGAACACTGAAGCTTTCTTT. The full variable domain, with the rest looked up from reference TRBV5-5 and TRBJ1-1, is DAGVTQSPTHLIKTRGQQVTLRCSPISGHKSVSWYQQVLGQGPQFIFQYYEKEERGRGNFPDRFSARQFPNYSSELNVNALLLGDSALYLCASSLEKLKNTEAFFGQGTRLTVV.

This chain connects TRBV20-1 to TRBJ2-3, with 10 bases matching TRBD2. The CDR3 is made up of 15 amino acids. J gave up 6 bases and V 1 base, and 7 bases lay outside the gene matches. Germline V gene data show CDR1 as DFQATT and CDR2 as SNEGSKA (reference sequence). CDR3 sequence reads: CSARGLAGAMDTQYF. The CDR3 nucleotides are TGCAGTGCTAGAGGGCTAGCGGGAGCTATGGATACGCAGTATTTT.

About this clonotype itself: A much larger clone differs by one base, so this may be a read error. This chain's CDR3 is CSAGDRNTGAFF. CDR3 nucleotide sequence: TGCAGTGCTGGGGACAGGAACACTGGAGCTTTCTTT. The rearrangement joins TRBV20-1 to TRBJ1-1; 8 bases map to TRBD1. CDR3 length equals 12 residues. The V gene's germline CDR1 is DFQATT and CDR2 SNEGSKA (reference sequence).

Worth noting for this clonotype: Given a much more abundant clone one base away, this may be a read error. Since the CDR3 does not end with the conserved phenylalanine or tryptophan, this likely comes from a read error. The CDR3 spells CASSQGAGVGSYNEQFI. For the CDR3, the DNA is TGCGCCAGCAGCCAAGGAGCGGGAGTAGGGTCCTACAATGAGCAGTTCATC. The rearrangement links TRBV4-1 to TRBJ2-1, with 8 bases that match TRBD2. The length of the CDR3 is 17 residues. The ends lost 1 base at V and 1 base at J; junction bases unmatched: 6. Germline CDR1 and CDR2: MGHRA and YSYEKL.

The chain combines TRBV20-1 with TRBJ2-7; 10 positions match TRBD1. CDR3 length equals 14 residues. V dropped 3 bases and J dropped 2; count of bases not matched to a gene: 4. The V gene's germline CDR1 is DFQATT and CDR2 SNEGSKA (reference sequence). CDR3 region: CSASGTGAAYEQYF. The CDR3 DNA sequence: TGCAGTGCTAGCGGGACAGGGGCCGCCTACGAGCAGTACTTC.

This clonotype was recorded at least ten times. The chain recombines TRBV2 with TRBJ2-7; D possibly corresponds to TRBD2 (6 bases). Matching the DNA end better, TRBJ2-1 makes the J call doubtful. The germline CDR1 and CDR2 sequences are SNHLY and FYNNEI. The CDR3 sequence is 11 residues long. The chain's CDR3 is CASSEDYEQFF. The CDR3 nucleotides read TGTGCCAGCAGTGAGGACTACGAGCAGTTCTTC.

The rearrangement joins TRBV10-2 to TRBJ2-2; weak D call: TRBD1 (5 bases). Trimming removed 3 bases at V and 1 base at J, with 15 bases between. This CDR3 spans 17 amino acids. The germline V gene encodes CDR1 WSHSY and CDR2 SAAADI. CDR3 in amino acids: CASSERGAPLNTGELFF. Here the CDR3 DNA reads TGCGCCAGCAGTGAAAGGGGTGCACCCTTGAACACCGGGGAGCTGTTTTTT.